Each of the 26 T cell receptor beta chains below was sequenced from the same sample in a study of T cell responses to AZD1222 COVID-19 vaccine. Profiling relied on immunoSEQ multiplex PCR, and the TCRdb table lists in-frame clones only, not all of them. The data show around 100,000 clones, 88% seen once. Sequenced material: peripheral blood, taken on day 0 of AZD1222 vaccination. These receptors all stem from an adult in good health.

The CDR3 nucleotides read TGTGCCAGCAGCTACGGGACAGGGGGCCAAAATCAGCCCCAGCATTTT. This encodes CASSYGTGGQNQPQHF. The genes are TRBV5-6 and TRBJ1-5; 12 bases are shared with TRBD1. CDR1 and CDR2 (germline): SGHDT, YYEEEE. The CDR3 sequence is 16 residues long. Losses at the gene ends were 3 bases for V and 4 bases for J; bases not matched to a gene: 5.

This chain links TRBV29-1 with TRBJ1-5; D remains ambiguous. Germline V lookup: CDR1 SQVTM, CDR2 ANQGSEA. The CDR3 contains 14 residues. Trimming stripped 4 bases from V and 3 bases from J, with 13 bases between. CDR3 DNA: TGCAGCGTTGTCGGGCCAGACCCCAATCAGCCCCAGCATTTT. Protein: CSVVGPDPNQPQHF.

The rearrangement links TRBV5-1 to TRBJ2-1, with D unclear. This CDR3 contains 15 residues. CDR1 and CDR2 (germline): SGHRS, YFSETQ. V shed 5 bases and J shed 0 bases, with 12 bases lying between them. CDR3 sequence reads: CASRVDDSSYNEQFF. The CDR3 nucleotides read TGCGCCAGCAGGGTGGACGATAGCTCCTACAATGAGCAGTTCTTC.

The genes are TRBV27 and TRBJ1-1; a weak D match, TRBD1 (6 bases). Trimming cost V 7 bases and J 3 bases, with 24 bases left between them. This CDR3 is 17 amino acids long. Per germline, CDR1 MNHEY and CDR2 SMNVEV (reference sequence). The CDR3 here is CASKNTKYGGLDTEAFF. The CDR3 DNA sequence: TGTGCCAGCAAAAACACCAAGTACGGGGGGCTCGACACTGAAGCTTTCTTT.

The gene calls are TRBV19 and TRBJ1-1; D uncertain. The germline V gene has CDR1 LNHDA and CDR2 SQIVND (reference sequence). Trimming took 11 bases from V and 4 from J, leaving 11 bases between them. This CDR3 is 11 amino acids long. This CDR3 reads CAERDGTEAFF. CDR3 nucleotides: TGTGCCGAGAGGGATGGCACTGAAGCTTTCTTT.

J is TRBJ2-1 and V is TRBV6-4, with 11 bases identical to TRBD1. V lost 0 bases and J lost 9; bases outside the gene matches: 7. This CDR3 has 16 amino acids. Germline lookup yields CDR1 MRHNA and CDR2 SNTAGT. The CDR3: CASSDSRGQGAVEQFF. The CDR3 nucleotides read TGTGCCAGCAGTGACTCGAGAGGACAGGGGGCCGTTGAGCAGTTCTTC.

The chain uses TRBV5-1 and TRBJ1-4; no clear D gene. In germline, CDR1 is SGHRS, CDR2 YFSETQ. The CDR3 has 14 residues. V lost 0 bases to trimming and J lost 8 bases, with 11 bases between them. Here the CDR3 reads CASSLAGKNEKLFF. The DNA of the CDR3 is TGCGCCAGCAGCTTGGCGGGGAAAAACGAAAAACTGTTTTTT.

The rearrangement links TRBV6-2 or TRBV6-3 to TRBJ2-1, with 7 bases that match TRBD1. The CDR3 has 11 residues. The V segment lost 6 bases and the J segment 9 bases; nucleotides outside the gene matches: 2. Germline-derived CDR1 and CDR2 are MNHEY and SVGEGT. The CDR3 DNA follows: TGTGCCAGCAGCCCAGGGGGTGAGCAGTTCTTC. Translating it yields CASSPGGEQFF.

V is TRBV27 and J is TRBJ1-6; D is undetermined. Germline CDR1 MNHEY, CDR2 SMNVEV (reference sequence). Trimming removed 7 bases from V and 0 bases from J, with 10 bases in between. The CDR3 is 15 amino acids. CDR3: CASKKLDSYNSPLHF. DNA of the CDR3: TGTGCCAGCAAAAAGCTCGACTCCTATAATTCACCCCTCCACTTT.

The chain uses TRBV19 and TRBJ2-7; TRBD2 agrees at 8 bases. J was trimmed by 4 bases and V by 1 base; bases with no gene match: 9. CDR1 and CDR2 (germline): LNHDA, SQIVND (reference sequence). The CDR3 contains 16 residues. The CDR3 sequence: CASSIAAGGNRYEQYF. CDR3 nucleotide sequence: TGTGCCAGTAGTATAGCTGCGGGAGGTAATCGGTACGAGCAGTACTTC.

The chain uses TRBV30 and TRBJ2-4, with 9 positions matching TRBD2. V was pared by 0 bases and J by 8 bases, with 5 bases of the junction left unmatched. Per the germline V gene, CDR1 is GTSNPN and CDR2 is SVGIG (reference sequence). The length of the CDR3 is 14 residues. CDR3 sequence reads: CAWSVAAGGDIQYF. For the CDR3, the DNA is TGTGCCTGGAGTGTTGCGGCGGGAGGGGACATTCAGTACTTC. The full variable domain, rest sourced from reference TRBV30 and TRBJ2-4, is SQTIHQWPATLVQPVGSPLSLECTVEGTSNPNLYWYRQAAGRGLQLLFYSVGIGQISSEVPQNLSASRPQDRQFILSSKKLLLSDSGFYLCAWSVAAGGDIQYFGAGTRLSVL.

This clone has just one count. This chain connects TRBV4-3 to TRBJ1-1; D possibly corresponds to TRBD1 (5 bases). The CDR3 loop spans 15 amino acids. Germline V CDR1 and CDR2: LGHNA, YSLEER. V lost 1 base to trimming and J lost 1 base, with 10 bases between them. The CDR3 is CASSQGGRENTEAFF. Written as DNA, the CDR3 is TGCGCCAGCAGCCAAGGGGGACGGGAGAACACTGAAGCTTTCTTT.

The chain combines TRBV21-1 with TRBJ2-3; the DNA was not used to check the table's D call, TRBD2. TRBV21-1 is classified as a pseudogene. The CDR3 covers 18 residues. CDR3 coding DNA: TGTGCCAGCAGCAAAGCGAAAAGACTAGCGGGGAACACAGATACGCAGTATTTT. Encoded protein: CASSKAKRLAGNTDTQYF.

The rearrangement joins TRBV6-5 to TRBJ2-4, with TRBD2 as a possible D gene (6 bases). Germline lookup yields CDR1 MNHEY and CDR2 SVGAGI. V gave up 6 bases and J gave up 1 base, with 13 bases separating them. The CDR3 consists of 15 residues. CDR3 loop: CASREGLAAKNIQYF. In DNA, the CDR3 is TGTGCCAGCAGGGAGGGTTTGGCCGCCAAAAACATTCAGTACTTC.

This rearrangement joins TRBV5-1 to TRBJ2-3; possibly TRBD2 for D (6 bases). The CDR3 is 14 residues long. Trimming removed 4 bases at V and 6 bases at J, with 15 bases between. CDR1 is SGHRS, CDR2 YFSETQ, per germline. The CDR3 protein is CASSPSGGVDTQYF. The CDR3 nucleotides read TGCGCCAGCAGCCCGAGTGGCGGGGTGGATACGCAGTATTTT. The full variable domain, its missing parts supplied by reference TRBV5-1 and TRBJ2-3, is KAGVTQTPRYLIKTRGQQVTLSCSPISGHRSVSWYQQTPGQGLQFLFEYFSETQRNKGNFPGRFSGRQFSNSRSEMNVSTLELGDSALYLCASSPSGGVDTQYFGPGTRLTVL.

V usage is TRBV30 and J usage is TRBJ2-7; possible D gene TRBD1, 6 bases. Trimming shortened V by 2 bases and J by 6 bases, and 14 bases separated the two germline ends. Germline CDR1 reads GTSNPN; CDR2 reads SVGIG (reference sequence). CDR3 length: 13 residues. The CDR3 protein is CAWSNRAPGEQYF. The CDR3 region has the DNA TGTGCCTGGAGTAACAGGGCGCCGGGCGAGCAGTACTTC.

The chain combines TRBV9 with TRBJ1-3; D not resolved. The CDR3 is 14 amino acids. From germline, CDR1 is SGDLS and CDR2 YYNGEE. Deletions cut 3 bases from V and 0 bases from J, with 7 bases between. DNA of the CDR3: TGTGCCAGCAGCGCCTCAGTCTCTGGAAACACCATATATTTT. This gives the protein CASSASVSGNTIYF.

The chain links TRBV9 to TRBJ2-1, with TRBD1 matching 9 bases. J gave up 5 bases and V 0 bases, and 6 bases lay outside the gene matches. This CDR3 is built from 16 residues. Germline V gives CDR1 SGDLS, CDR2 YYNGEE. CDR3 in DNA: TGTGCCAGCAGCGTAGGGGACAGGGCACCTCACAATGAGCAGTTCTTC. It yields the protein CASSVGDRAPHNEQFF.

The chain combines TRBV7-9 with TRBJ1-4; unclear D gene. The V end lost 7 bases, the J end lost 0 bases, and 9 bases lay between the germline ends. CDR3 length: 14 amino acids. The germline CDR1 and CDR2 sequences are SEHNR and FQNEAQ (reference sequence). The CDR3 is CASNPEATNEKLFF. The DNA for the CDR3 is TGTGCCAGCAACCCCGAGGCAACTAATGAAAAACTGTTTTTT.

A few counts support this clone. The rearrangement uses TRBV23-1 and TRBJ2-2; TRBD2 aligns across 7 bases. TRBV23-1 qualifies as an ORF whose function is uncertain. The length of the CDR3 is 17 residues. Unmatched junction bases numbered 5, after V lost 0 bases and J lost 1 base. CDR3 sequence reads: CASSQSPQRGNTGELFF. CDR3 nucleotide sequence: TGCGCCAGCAGTCAATCTCCCCAGCGGGGGAACACCGGGGAGCTGTTTTTT.

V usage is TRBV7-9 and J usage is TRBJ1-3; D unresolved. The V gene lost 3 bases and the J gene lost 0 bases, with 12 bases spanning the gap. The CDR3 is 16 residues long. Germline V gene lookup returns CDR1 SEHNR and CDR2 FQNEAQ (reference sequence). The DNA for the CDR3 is TGTGCCAGCAGCTTTGGGCAGCTACTCTCTGGAAACACCATATATTTT. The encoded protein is CASSFGQLLSGNTIYF. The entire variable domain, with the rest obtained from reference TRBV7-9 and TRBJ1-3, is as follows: DTGVSQNPRHKITKRGQNVTFRCDPISEHNRLYWYRQTLGQGPEFLTYFQNEAQLEKSRLLSDRFSAERPKGSFSTLEIQRTEQGDSAMYLCASSFGQLLSGNTIYFGEGSWLTVV.

This CDR3 reads CASSGRTGGVDYGYTF. The DNA of the CDR3 is TGTGCCAGCAGCGGCAGGACAGGGGGCGTCGACTATGGCTACACCTTC. The genes are TRBV13 and TRBJ1-2; the match to TRBD1 covers 11 bases. The CDR3 is made up of 16 amino acids. With V trimmed by 5 bases and J by 3 bases, 8 bases remained unmatched. CDR1 and CDR2 from the germline V gene are PRHDT and FYEKMQ (reference sequence).

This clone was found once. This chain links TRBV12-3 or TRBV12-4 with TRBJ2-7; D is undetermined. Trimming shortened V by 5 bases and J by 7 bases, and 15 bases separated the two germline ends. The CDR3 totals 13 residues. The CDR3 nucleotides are TGTGCCAGCAGTCCACGATCCAGACAAGAGCAGTACTTC. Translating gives CASSPRSRQEQYF.

Written as DNA, the CDR3 is TGTGCCAGCAGCGTCCAGGGGACAGGGGCCTATGAGCAGTTCTTC. It codes for CASSVQGTGAYEQFF. V and J are TRBV9 and TRBJ2-1; 10 bases agree with TRBD1. Unmatched junction bases numbered 7, after V lost 2 bases and J lost 8 bases. Germline V CDR1 and CDR2: SGDLS, YYNGEE. This CDR3 is 15 amino acids long.

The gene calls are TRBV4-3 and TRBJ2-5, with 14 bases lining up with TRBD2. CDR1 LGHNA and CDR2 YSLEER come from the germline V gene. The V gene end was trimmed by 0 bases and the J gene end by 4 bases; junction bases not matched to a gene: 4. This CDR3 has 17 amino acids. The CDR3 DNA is TGCGCCAGCAGCCAAGAAGGGGGACTAGCGGGAGTAGAGACCCAGTACTTC. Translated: CASSQEGGLAGVETQYF.

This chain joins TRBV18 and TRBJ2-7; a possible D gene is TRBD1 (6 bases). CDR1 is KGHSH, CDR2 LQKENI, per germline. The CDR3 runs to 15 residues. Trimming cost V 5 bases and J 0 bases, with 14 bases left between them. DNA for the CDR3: TGTGCCAGCTCATCAACAGGGAGTCTCTCCTACGAGCAGTACTTC. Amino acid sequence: CASSSTGSLSYEQYF. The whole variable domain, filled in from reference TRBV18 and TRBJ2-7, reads NAGVMQNPRHLVRRRGQEARLRCSPMKGHSHVYWYRQLPEEGLKFMVYLQKENIIDESGMPKERFSAEFPKEGPSILRIQQVVRGDSAAYFCASSSTGSLSYEQYFGPGTRLTVT.